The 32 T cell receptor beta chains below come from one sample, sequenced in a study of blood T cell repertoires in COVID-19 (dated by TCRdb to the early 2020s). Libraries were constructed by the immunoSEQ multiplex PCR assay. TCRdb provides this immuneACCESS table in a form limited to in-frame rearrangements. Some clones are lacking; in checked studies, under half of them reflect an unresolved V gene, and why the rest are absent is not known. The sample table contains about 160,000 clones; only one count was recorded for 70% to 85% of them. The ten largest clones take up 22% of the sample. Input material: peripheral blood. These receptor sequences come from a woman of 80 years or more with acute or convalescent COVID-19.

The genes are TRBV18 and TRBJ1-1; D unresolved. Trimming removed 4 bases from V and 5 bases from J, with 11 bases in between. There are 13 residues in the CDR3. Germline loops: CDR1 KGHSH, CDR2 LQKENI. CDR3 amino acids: CASSRVGATEAFF. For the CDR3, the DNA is TGTGCCAGCTCACGGGTGGGAGCGACTGAAGCTTTCTTT.

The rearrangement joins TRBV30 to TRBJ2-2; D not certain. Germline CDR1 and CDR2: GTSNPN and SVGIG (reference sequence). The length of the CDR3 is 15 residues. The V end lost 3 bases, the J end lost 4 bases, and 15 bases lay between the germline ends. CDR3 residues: CAWRIPEAATGELFF. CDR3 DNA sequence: TGTGCCTGGAGAATCCCCGAGGCGGCCACCGGGGAGCTGTTTTTT.

The CDR3 loop reads CASSSGQGVPLHF. CDR3 bases: TGTGCCAGCAGCTCCGGACAGGGGGTACCCCTCCACTTT. The J gene is TRBJ1-6, the V gene TRBV11-2, with 10 bases aligning to TRBD1. The CDR3 is 13 residues long. J was trimmed by 12 bases and V by 4 bases; bases with no gene match: 3. Germline CDR1 and CDR2: SGHAT and FQNNGV.

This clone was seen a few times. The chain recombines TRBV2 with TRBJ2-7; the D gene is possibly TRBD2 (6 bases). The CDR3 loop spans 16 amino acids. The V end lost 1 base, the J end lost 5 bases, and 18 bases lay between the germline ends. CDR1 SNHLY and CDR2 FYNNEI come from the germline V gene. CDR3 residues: CASSEDIADWANEQYF. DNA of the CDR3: TGTGCCAGCAGTGAAGACATAGCGGATTGGGCCAACGAGCAGTACTTC.

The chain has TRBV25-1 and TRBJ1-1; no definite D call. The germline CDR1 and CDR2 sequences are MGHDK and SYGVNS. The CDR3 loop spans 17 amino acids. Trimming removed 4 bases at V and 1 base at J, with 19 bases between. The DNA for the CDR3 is TGTGCCAGCAGTGCAGCCAGAGGGTTAATAGGGAACACTGAAGCTTTCTTT. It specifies CASSAARGLIGNTEAFF. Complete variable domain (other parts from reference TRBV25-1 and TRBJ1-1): EADIYQTPRYLVIGTGKKITLECSQTMGHDKMYWYQQDPGMELHLIHYSYGVNSTEKGDLSSESTVSRIRTEHFPLTLESARPSHTSQYLCASSAARGLIGNTEAFFGQGTRLTVV.

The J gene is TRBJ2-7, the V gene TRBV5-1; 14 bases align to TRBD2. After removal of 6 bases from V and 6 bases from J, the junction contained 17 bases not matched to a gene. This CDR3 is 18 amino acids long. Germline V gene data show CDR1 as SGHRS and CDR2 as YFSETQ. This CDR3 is CASNYAGTSGSGVSEQYF. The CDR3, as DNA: TGCGCCAGCAACTACGCCGGGACTAGCGGGAGCGGGGTTAGCGAGCAGTACTTC.

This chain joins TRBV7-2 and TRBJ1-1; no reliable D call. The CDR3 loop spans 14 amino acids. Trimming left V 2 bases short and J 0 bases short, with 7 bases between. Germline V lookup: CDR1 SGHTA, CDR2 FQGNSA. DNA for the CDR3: TGTGCCAGCAGCTTATTGGCTTTGAACACTGAAGCTTTCTTT. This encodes CASSLLALNTEAFF.

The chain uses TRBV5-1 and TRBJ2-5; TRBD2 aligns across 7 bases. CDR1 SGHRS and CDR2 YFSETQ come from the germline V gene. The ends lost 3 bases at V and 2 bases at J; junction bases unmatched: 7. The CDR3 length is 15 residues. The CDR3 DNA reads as TGCGCCAGCAGCTCCCCGGAGCGGGGACAAGAGACCCAGTACTTC. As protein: CASSSPERGQETQYF.

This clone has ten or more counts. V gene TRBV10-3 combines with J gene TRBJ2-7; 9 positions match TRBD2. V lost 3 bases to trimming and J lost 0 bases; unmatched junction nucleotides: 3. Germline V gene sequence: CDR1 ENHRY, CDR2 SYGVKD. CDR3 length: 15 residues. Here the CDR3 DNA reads TGTGCCATCAGTGACACTAGCGGGCTCTCCTACGAGCAGTACTTC. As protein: CAISDTSGLSYEQYF.

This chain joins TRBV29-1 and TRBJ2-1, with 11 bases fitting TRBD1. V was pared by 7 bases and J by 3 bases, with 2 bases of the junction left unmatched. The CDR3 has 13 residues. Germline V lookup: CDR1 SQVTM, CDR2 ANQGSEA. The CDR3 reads CSAGTGGYNEQFF. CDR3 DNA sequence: TGCAGCGCAGGGACAGGGGGCTACAATGAGCAGTTCTTC.

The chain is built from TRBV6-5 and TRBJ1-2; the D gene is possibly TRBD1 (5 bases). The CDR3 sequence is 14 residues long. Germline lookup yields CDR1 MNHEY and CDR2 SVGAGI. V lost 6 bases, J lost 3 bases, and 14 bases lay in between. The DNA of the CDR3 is TGTGCCAGCAGGAAGCCCACAGGTGACTATGGCTACACCTTC. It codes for CASRKPTGDYGYTF.

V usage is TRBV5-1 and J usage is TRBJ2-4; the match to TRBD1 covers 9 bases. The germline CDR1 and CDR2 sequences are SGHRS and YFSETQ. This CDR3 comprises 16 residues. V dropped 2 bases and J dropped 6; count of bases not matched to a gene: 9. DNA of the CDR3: TGCGCCAGCAGCTTTACTACACAGGGGGCCGGAAACATTCAGTACTTC. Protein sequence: CASSFTTQGAGNIQYF.

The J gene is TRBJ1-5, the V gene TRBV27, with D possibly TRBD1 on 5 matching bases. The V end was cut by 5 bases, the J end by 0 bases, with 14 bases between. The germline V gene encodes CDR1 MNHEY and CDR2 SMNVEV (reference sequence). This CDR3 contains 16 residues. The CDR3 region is CASSTQGLDSNQPQHF. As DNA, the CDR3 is TGTGCCAGCAGTACCCAGGGTCTGGATAGCAATCAGCCCCAGCATTTT.

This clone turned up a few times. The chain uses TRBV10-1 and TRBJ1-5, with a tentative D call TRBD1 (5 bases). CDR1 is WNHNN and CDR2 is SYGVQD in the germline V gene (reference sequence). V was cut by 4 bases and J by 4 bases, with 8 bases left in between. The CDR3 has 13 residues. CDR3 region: CASSGGENQPQHF. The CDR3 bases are TGCGCCAGCAGTGGGGGGGAGAATCAGCCCCAGCATTTT.

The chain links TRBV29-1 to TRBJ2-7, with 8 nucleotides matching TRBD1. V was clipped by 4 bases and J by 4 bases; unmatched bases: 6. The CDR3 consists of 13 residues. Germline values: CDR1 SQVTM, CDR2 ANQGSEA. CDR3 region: CSVADRGRYEQYF. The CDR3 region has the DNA TGCAGCGTTGCCGACAGGGGCAGGTACGAGCAGTACTTC.

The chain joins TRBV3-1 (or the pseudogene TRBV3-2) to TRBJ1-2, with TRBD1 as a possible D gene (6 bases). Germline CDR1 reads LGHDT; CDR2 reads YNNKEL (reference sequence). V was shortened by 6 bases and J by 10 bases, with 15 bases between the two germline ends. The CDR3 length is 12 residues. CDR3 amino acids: CASRTGQRDYTF. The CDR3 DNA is TGTGCCAGCAGGACTGGACAGAGAGACTACACCTTC.

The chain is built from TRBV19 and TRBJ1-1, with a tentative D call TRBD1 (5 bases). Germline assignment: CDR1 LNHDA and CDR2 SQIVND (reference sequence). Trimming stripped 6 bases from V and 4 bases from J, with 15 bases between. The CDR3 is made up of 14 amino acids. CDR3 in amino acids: CASSWGRQGTEAFF. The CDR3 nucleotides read TGTGCCAGTAGCTGGGGTAGGCAGGGCACTGAAGCTTTCTTT.

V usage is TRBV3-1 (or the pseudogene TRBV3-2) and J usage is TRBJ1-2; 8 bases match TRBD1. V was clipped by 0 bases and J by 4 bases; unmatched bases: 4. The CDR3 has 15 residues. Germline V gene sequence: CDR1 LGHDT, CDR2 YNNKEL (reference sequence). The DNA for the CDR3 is TGTGCCAGCAGCCAAGAGGGACAGGTCATCTATGGCTACACCTTC. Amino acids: CASSQEGQVIYGYTF.

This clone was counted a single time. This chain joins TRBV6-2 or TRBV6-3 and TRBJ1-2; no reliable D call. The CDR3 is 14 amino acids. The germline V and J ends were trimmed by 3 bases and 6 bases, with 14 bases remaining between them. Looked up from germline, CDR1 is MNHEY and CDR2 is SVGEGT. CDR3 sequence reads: CASSYERLAHGYTF. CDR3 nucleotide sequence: TGTGCCAGCAGTTATGAGCGTCTAGCTCATGGCTACACCTTC.

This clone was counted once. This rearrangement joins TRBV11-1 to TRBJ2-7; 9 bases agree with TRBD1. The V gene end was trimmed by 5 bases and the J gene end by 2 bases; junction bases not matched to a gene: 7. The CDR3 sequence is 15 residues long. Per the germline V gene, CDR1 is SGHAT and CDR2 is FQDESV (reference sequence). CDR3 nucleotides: TGTGCCAGCAGCCGCCGGGGACAGGGAGCCTACGAGCAGTACTTC. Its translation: CASSRRGQGAYEQYF.

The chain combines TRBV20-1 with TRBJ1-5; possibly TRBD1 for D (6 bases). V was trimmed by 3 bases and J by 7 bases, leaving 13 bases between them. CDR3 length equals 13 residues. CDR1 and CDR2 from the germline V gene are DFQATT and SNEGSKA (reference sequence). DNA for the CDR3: TGCAGTGCTAGTGTACAGGGAAAACAGCCCCAGCATTTT. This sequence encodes CSASVQGKQPQHF.

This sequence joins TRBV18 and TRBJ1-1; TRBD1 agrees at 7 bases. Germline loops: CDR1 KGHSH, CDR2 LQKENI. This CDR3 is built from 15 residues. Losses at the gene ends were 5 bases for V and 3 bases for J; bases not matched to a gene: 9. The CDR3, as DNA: TGTGCCAGCTCAATACAGGGGAACGGGGACACTGAAGCTTTCTTT. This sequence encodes CASSIQGNGDTEAFF.

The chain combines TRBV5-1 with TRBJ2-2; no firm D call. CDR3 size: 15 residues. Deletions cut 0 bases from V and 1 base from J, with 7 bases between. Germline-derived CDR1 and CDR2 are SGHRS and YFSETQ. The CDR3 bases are TGCGCCAGCAGCTTGGCGCCAGAGAACACCGGGGAGCTGTTTTTT. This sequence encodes CASSLAPENTGELFF.

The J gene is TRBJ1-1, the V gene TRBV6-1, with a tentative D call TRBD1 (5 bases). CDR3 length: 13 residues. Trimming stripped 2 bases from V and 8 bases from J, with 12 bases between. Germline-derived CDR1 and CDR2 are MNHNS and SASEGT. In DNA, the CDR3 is TGTGCCAGCAGTGAACGGGACTACCAAGAAGCTTTCTTT. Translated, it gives CASSERDYQEAFF.

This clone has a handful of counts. This CDR3 reads CASSSSTDTQYF. CDR3 sequence (DNA): TGCGCCAGCAGCTCTAGCACAGATACGCAGTATTTT. V usage is TRBV5-1 and J usage is TRBJ2-3, with D unresolved. The CDR3 runs to 12 residues. Germline V CDR1 and CDR2: SGHRS, YFSETQ. The V gene lost 3 bases and the J gene lost 0 bases, with 2 bases spanning the gap.

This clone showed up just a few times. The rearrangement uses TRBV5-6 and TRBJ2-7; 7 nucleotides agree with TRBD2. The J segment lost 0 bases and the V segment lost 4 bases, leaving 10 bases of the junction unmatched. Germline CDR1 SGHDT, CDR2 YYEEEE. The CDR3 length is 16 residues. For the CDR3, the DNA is TGTGCCAGCAGCCTTTTTGAGCGGGGTAGCTCCTACGAGCAGTACTTC. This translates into CASSLFERGSSYEQYF.

The CDR3 DNA is TGCAGTGCTAACCAGTACAATGAGCAGTTCTTC. Protein product: CSANQYNEQFF. V is TRBV20-1 and J is TRBJ2-1; D is undetermined. The V gene lost 4 bases and the J gene lost 4 bases, with 5 bases spanning the gap. Germline values: CDR1 DFQATT, CDR2 SNEGSKA (reference sequence). The CDR3 is made up of 11 amino acids.

The CDR3 reads CRPGEQYF. The DNA for the CDR3 is TGCAGGCCGGGGGAGCAGTACTTC. The chain employs TRBV29-1 and TRBJ2-7, with D tentatively TRBD2 (5 bases). Germline CDR1 and CDR2: SQVTM and ANQGSEA. There are 8 residues in the CDR3.

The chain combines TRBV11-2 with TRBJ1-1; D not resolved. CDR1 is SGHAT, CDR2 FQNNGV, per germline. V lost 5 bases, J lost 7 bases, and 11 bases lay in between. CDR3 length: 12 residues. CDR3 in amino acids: CASSDHRGEAFF. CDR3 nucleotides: TGTGCCAGCAGCGACCACCGCGGTGAAGCTTTCTTT.

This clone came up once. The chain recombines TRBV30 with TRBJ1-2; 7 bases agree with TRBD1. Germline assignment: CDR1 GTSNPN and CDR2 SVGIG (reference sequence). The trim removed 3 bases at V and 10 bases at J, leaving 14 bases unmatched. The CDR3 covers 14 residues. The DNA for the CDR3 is TGTGCCTGGAGCCCCGAGGGGAGACAGGGAACCTACACCTTC. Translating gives CAWSPEGRQGTYTF.

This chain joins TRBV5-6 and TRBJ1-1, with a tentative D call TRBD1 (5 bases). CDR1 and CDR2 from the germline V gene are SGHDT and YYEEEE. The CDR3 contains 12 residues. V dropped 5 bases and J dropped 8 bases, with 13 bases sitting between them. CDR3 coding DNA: TGTGCCAGCAGATGGGGGGAACGCGAAGCTTTCTTT. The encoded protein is CASRWGEREAFF.

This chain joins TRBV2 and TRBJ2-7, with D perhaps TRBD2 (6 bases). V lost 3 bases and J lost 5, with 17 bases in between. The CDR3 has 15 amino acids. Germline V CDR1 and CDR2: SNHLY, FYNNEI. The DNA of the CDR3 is TGTGCCAGCAGTGAGGCCGGGACTCTATTCCACGAGCAGTACTTC. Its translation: CASSEAGTLFHEQYF.